This T cell receptor (beta chain) was sequenced for a study of OX40 agonist ivuxolimab in advanced cancers. As for the study in general: Dose-escalation patients were diagnosed with hepatocellular carcinoma, melanoma, renal cell cancer or head and neck cancer. Partial response was recorded in three patients: one hepatocellular carcinoma and two cutaneous melanoma cases. Study-level findings and limits: The authors did not determine the antigen specificity of the expanded peripheral T cells.

Note on this clone: Its antigen is unidentified.

Trimming removed 4 bases from V and 7 bases from J, with 17 bases in between. There are 14 residues in the CDR3. Per germline, CDR1 SGHRS and CDR2 YFSETQ. Using immunoSEQ multiplex PCR, the repertoire was profiled, and TCRdb retains in-frame clones only, with some absent. The sample has around 34,000 clones, 81% seen once. This TCR derives from an adult with an advanced solid tumor such as melanoma, head and neck, liver or kidney cancer. J is TRBJ2-5 and V is TRBV5-1, with D perhaps matching TRBD1 or TRBD2 (6 bases each). Here the sequenced sample was CD4+ or CD8+ T cells sorted from blood, taken in a trial of the OX40 agonist ivuxolimab. The CDR3 nucleotides are TGCGCCAGCAGCCCGGGGGCCGCGTTCGGGACCCAGTACTTC. Encoded protein: CASSPGAAFGTQYF.